These T cell receptor beta chains were read from a single sample in a study of T cell responses to AZD1222 COVID-19 vaccine. The data were produced by immunoSEQ multiplex PCR, yet TCRdb's version contains in-frame clones alone and is incomplete. The profile shows 130,000 or so clones, just under 95% of them singletons. The material sequenced was peripheral blood, taken on day 0 of AZD1222 vaccination. These receptors were obtained from an adult in good health. CDR3s include the opening cysteine and the closing phenylalanine or tryptophan. Fields, in order: V gene, D gene, clone size, J gene, CDR3 DNA, CDR3 protein. A D gene is named only where the DNA matches it firmly. Only part of the rows carry a size: once, few, many, or a class if the clone is expanded.

V: TRBV27; D: .; size: .; J: TRBJ2-1; DNA: TGTGCCAGCAGTTCCCTGACTTACAATGAGCAGTTCTTC; CDR3: CASSSLTYNEQFF
V: TRBV19; D: .; size: .; J: TRBJ2-2; DNA: TGTGCCAGTAGTCATTCAAGCGGGGAGCTGTTTTTT; CDR3: CASSHSSGELFF
V: TRBV9; D: TRBD2; size: .; J: TRBJ2-5; DNA: TGTGCCAGCAGCGGAAAAGCGGGAGAGGAGCAAGAGACCCAGTACTTC; CDR3: CASSGKAGEEQETQYF
V: TRBV7-9; D: .; size: .; J: TRBJ2-7; DNA: TGTGCCAGCAGCTTCGGGGTATACGAGCAGTACTTC; CDR3: CASSFGVYEQYF
V: TRBV5-1; D: .; size: .; J: TRBJ2-7; DNA: TGCGCCAGCAGCTTGGAAGGGGCCTACGAGCAGTACTTC; CDR3: CASSLEGAYEQYF
V: TRBV28; D: .; size: .; J: TRBJ1-5; DNA: TGTGCCAGTAGGGGAGCGGGTCAGCCCCAGCATTTT; CDR3: CASRGAGQPQHF
V: TRBV4-2; D: .; size: .; J: TRBJ1-6; DNA: TGTGCCAGCAGCCAACCGGGACACCCGGAGGATTCACCCCTCCACTTT; CDR3: CASSQPGHPEDSPLHF
V: TRBV29-1; D: .; size: .; J: TRBJ2-3; DNA: TGCAGCTCTGGAGATATAGCGCTGGATACGCAGTATTTT; CDR3: CSSGDIALDTQYF
V: TRBV2; D: TRBD1; size: .; J: TRBJ1-2; DNA: TGTGCCAGCAGTGAAGCGCTGTTGCGGGACAGGAACTATGGCTACACCTTC; CDR3: CASSEALLRDRNYGYTF
V: TRBV30; D: TRBD1; size: .; J: TRBJ1-5; DNA: TGTGCCTGGAGTGTCGCGGGAGGGGGCTTGCCTTATCAGCCCCAGCATTTT; CDR3: CAWSVAGGGLPYQPQHF
V: TRBV5-4; D: .; size: once; J: TRBJ2-2; DNA: TGTGCCAGCAGCTTGGAGCATGGTAAAGTCGGGGAGCTGTTTTTT; CDR3: CASSLEHGKVGELFF
V: TRBV4-1; D: .; size: .; J: TRBJ1-1; DNA: TGCGCCAGCAGGGACAGACTCATGAACACTGAAGCTTTCTTT; CDR3: CASRDRLMNTEAFF
V: TRBV5-1; D: .; size: .; J: TRBJ1-1; DNA: TGCGCCAGCAGCTTGAGGCCGGCGACCACTGAAGCTTTCTTT; CDR3: CASSLRPATTEAFF
V: TRBV29-1; D: .; size: .; J: TRBJ2-7; DNA: TGCAGCGTGGCTGGCTCGTCCAGATACGAGCAGTACTTC; CDR3: CSVAGSSRYEQYF
V: TRBV19; D: .; size: .; J: TRBJ1-1; DNA: TGTGCCAGTAGGGACCCGGGGAGGAACACTGAAGCTTTCTTT; CDR3: CASRDPGRNTEAFF